This TCR beta chain was sequenced for a study of cytomegalovirus exposure and HLA in healthy donors. Overall study results and limits: Highest at DRB1 and lowest at HLA-C, TCR association rates differed among HLA loci in a later analysis. A later analysis linked a missense DCLRE1C variant to TCR beta V- and J-gene trimming. In vitro confirmation showed a few CMV-associated chains to be CMV antigen specific.

The primer mix had 60 Vbeta and 13 Jbeta primers. Measured with immunoSEQ multiplex PCR; TCRdb has only the in-frame clones, and not every one. The sample carries about 170,000 clones, roughly 80% recorded once. Remarks on this clone: The target antigen is unknown.

The J segment lost 3 bases and the V segment lost 3 bases, leaving 8 bases of the junction unmatched. The length of the CDR3 is 16 residues. CDR1 is MNHEY and CDR2 is SMNVEV in the germline V gene (reference sequence). This receptor was identified in a woman aged 18-29 years in good health and CMV-seronegative. The sequenced sample was PBMCs. The chain links TRBV27 to TRBJ1-5; 7 positions match TRBD1. Here the CDR3 reads CASSFLTGLTNQPQHF. The CDR3 DNA follows: TGTGCCAGCAGTTTCTTGACAGGGCTTACCAATCAGCCCCAGCATTTT.